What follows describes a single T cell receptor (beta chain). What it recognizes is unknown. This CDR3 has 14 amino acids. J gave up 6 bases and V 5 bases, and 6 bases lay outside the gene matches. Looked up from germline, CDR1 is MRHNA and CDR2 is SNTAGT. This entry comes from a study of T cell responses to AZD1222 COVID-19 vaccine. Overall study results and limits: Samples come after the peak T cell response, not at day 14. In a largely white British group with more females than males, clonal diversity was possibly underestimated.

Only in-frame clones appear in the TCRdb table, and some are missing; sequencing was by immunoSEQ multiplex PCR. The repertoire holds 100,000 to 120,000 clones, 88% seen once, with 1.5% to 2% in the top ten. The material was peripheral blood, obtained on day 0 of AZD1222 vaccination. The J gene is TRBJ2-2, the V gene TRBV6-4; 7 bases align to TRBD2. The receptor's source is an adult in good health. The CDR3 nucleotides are TGTGCCAGCAGTCGTCAGGCGGGGGCCGGGGAGCTGTTTTTT. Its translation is CASSRQAGAGELFF.